The clone carrying this T cell receptor beta chain has more than one count but fewer than ten. What it binds is unknown. The V end was cut by 2 bases, the J end by 5 bases, with 13 bases between. The CDR3 spans 15 residues. With listed TCR primers and previously described methods, bulk TCR libraries were prepared. MiXCR was run by TCRdb on the PCR reads, yielding one entry per CDR3 protein. This table holds over 85,000 distinct CDR3 sequences, roughly 25% found once. This sample is part of a study of molecular identifiers for immune sequencing clone quantification. Study results and limitations: Clonotypes surpassing 20 RNA copies contained over 98% of effector molecules, versus under 1% in naive cells. Spiked Jurkat TCR RNA equivalent to one cell was reportedly detectable in one million naive cells. The sizes of highly expanded clones could be underestimated when identical TCR molecules share a barcode.

The specimen was naive CD8+ T cells from blood, with Jurkat cell RNA spiked in. Subset given: FACS-sorted CD8+CD4-CCR7+CD45RA+ naive T cells. The chain carries TRBV12-3 or TRBV12-4 and TRBJ1-5; D gene unclear. The clonotype originates from a human donor in good health. Some libraries in this study had Jurkat cell RNA spiked in. The CDR3 region is CASSLPGTVDQPQHF. In DNA, the CDR3 is TGTGCCAGCAGTTTACCCGGAACAGTAGATCAGCCCCAGCATTTT.